This T cell receptor (beta chain) is drawn from a study of T cells after yellow fever vaccination. As for the study in general: The authors prepared low-cell-number fractions using SMART-Seq v4 Ultra Low Input. Findings of the study overall: The study re-detected most primary-vaccination clones after the booster (around 96% CD4, almost 90% CD8). Repertoires sorted by FACS could include abundant clonotypes that are contaminants from the bulk population.

This clonotype was counted a few times. Its cognate antigen is unknown. The CDR3 length is 12 residues. The V and J ends lost 5 bases and 6 bases, in that order; junction bases with no gene match: 3. The germline CDR1 and CDR2 sequences are DFQATT and SNEGSKA (reference sequence). Production of TCR cDNA was by 5'RACE template switching, which also added a universal primer site and UMIs. One entry per CDR3 protein results from TCRdb running MiXCR on the 5' RACE reads. The sample consists of 600,000 to 750,000 distinct CDR3 sequences, roughly 12% of them appearing once. This TCR was recovered from a man aged 25-40 years who received the YFV17D yellow fever vaccine. J is TRBJ2-2 and V is TRBV20-1; 7 positions agree with TRBD1. The source was PBMCs, collected on the day of the yellow fever booster vaccination. The CDR3 coding sequence is TGCAGTGCTCCTGGACAGGCCGGGGAGCTGTTTTTT. This gives the protein CSAPGQAGELFF.